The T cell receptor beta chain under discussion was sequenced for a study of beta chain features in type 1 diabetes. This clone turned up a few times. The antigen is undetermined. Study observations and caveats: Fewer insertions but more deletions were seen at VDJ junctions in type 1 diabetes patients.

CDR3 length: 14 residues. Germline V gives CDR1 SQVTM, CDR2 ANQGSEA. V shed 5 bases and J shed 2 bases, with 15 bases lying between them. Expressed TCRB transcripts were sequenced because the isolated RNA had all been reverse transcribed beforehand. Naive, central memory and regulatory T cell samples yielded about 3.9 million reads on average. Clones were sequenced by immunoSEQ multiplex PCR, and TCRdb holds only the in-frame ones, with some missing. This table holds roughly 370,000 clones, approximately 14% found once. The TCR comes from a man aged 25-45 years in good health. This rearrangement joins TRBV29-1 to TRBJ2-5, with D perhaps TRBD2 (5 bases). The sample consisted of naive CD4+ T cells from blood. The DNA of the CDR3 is TGCAGCGTTCAAGGAGCGGAATTTCAAGAGACCCAGTACTTC. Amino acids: CSVQGAEFQETQYF.